The 17 T cell receptor beta chains below come from one sample, sequenced in a study of CD8 T cells in Susac syndrome. The RNA input was roughly 0.45 to 1 ug, and it was reverse transcribed with random hexamers. In TCRdb, the immunoSEQ multiplex PCR reads were re-called with MiXCR into one record per CDR3 protein. The data hold approximately 150,000 distinct CDR3 sequences, with roughly 94% observed a single time. Sequences were obtained from CD4+ T cells from PBMCs. The source is a human donor in good health.

This chain joins TRBV3-1 and TRBJ2-2, with 8 bases identical to TRBD2. After removal of 5 bases from V and 0 bases from J, the junction contained 2 bases not matched to a gene. The CDR3 is made up of 15 amino acids. Germline assignment: CDR1 LGHDT and CDR2 YNNKEL (reference sequence). CDR3 DNA: TGTGCCAGCAGCAGACTAGCGACGAACACCGGGGAGCTGTTTTTT. Amino acids: CASSRLATNTGELFF. The full variable domain, in which reference TRBV3-1 and TRBJ2-2 provide the parts outside the CDR3, is DTAVSQTPKYLVTQMGNDKSIKCEQNLGHDTMYWYKQDSKKFLKIMFSYNNKELIINETVPNRFSPKSPDKAHLNLHINSLELGDSAVYFCASSRLATNTGELFFGEGSRLTVL.

This sequence joins TRBV5-1 and TRBJ2-4, with D tentatively TRBD2 (5 bases). This CDR3 has 16 amino acids. Germline CDR1 reads SGHRS; CDR2 reads YFSETQ. Between the trimmed V and J ends, which lost 0 bases and 6 bases, there was a span of 16 bases. The CDR3 DNA follows: TGCGCCAGCAGCTTGGCCGGAGGAGCGGTCACAAACATTCAGTACTTC. Its protein is CASSLAGGAVTNIQYF.

This sequence joins TRBV20-1 and TRBJ2-1, with D tentatively TRBD2 (7 bases). The CDR3 is made up of 15 amino acids. V lost 2 bases to trimming and J lost 9 bases, with 20 bases between them. From germline, CDR1 is DFQATT and CDR2 SNEGSKA (reference sequence). CDR3 sequence: CSARRGGGRAREQFF. CDR3 bases: TGCAGTGCTAGAAGAGGGGGGGGAAGGGCTCGTGAGCAGTTCTTC.

The chain is built from TRBV10-3 and TRBJ1-2; D uncertain. There are 16 residues in the CDR3. Looked up from germline, CDR1 is ENHRY and CDR2 is SYGVKD. V was pared by 2 bases and J by 3 bases, with 16 bases between. The CDR3 sequence: CAISEGEGFSDYGYTF. CDR3 nucleotide sequence: TGTGCCATCAGTGAGGGGGAGGGTTTTTCGGACTATGGCTACACCTTC.

The V and J genes are TRBV20-1 and TRBJ2-7; D gene unclear. V was cut by 3 bases and J by 2 bases, with 11 bases left in between. The CDR3 contains 13 residues. Germline loops: CDR1 DFQATT, CDR2 SNEGSKA (reference sequence). The CDR3 nucleotides are TGCAGTGCTAGTGGCTTTAGCACCTACGAGCAGTACTTC. Protein: CSASGFSTYEQYF.

J is TRBJ1-5 and V is TRBV5-1; TRBD1 aligns across 8 bases. Germline V CDR1 and CDR2: SGHRS, YFSETQ. CDR3 length: 15 residues. J lost 7 bases, V lost 3 bases, and 9 bases had no gene match. The CDR3 nucleotides are TGCGCCAGCAGCTCGTCAGGGGGCGCAGGCCAGCCCCAGCATTTT. As protein: CASSSSGGAGQPQHF.

The CDR3 sequence is CASSQGVTGGELFF. The CDR3 nucleotides read TGTGCCAGCAGCCAAGGGGTGACTGGCGGGGAGCTGTTTTTT. J is TRBJ2-2 and V is TRBV7-3; possible D gene TRBD1, 5 bases. Trimming pared 5 bases from V and 7 bases from J, leaving 14 bases between. The CDR3 length is 14 residues. Germline V gives CDR1 SGHTA, CDR2 FQGTGA.

This sequence joins TRBV5-4 and TRBJ2-7; no clear D gene. V dropped 4 bases and J dropped 3 bases, with 11 bases sitting between them. The length of the CDR3 is 13 residues. Germline V gene sequence: CDR1 SGHNT, CDR2 YYREEE (reference sequence). Written as DNA, the CDR3 is TGTGCCAGCAGCCCGGCTGGATTCTACGAGCAGTACTTC. Its translation is CASSPAGFYEQYF.

The chain joins TRBV5-1 to TRBJ2-2; 9 bases agree with TRBD2. V dropped 4 bases and J dropped 5; count of bases not matched to a gene: 6. Per the germline V gene, CDR1 is SGHRS and CDR2 is YFSETQ. There are 15 residues in the CDR3. The CDR3 DNA is TGCGCCAGCAGCGTCGCGGGAGGGCAAACCGGGGAGCTGTTTTTT. This gives the protein CASSVAGGQTGELFF. Full variable domain (rest looked up from reference TRBV5-1 and TRBJ2-2): KAGVTQTPRYLIKTRGQQVTLSCSPISGHRSVSWYQQTPGQGLQFLFEYFSETQRNKGNFPGRFSGRQFSNSRSEMNVSTLELGDSALYLCASSVAGGQTGELFFGEGSRLTVL.

V usage is TRBV20-1 and J usage is TRBJ2-7; unclear D gene. Trimming shortened V by 1 base and J by 3 bases, and 10 bases separated the two germline ends. The CDR3 consists of 13 residues. Germline loops: CDR1 DFQATT, CDR2 SNEGSKA (reference sequence). This CDR3 reads CSARVGSLYEQYF. The CDR3 region has the DNA TGCAGTGCTAGAGTGGGCAGTCTCTACGAGCAGTACTTC.

This chain joins TRBV30 and TRBJ2-7; D remains unclear. The germline gives CDR1 GTSNPN, CDR2 SVGIG (reference sequence). This CDR3 contains 12 residues. Trimming shortened V by 0 bases and J by 5 bases, and 8 bases separated the two germline ends. CDR3 sequence reads: CAWSVAQNEQYF. CDR3 nucleotides: TGTGCCTGGAGTGTAGCACAGAACGAGCAGTACTTC.

CDR3 in amino acids: CSAAKGPSPGELFF. The CDR3 DNA sequence: TGCAGTGCTGCCAAGGGCCCGTCCCCCGGGGAGCTGTTTTTT. This rearrangement joins TRBV20-1 to TRBJ2-2; D is unclear. The V gene lost 5 bases and the J gene lost 6 bases, with 16 bases spanning the gap. Germline CDR1 and CDR2: DFQATT and SNEGSKA (reference sequence). This CDR3 is built from 14 residues.

The chain recombines TRBV10-3 with TRBJ2-1; 7 bases are shared with TRBD1. The CDR3 runs to 15 residues. J was trimmed by 5 bases and V by 6 bases; bases with no gene match: 10. The germline CDR1 and CDR2 sequences are ENHRY and SYGVKD. CDR3 coding DNA: TGTGCCATCAGACCGGACGACCAGGGGGACAATGAGCAGTTCTTC. Its translation: CAIRPDDQGDNEQFF.

The chain is built from TRBV18 and TRBJ2-2, with 10 bases matching TRBD1. CDR1 KGHSH and CDR2 LQKENI come from the germline V gene. The CDR3 has 18 residues. V was pared by 5 bases and J by 4 bases, with 13 bases of the junction left unmatched. This chain's CDR3 is CASSTLSRDRGPTGELFF. CDR3 coding DNA: TGTGCCAGCTCAACTCTCTCCCGGGACAGGGGACCCACCGGGGAGCTGTTTTTT.

The chain employs TRBV7-9 and TRBJ2-5; TRBD2 might be the D (5 bases). This CDR3 contains 16 residues. V was trimmed by 1 base and J by 4 bases, leaving 16 bases between them. Germline values: CDR1 SEHNR, CDR2 FQNEAQ (reference sequence). The CDR3 is CASSLVFRGRGETQYF. In DNA, the CDR3 is TGTGCCAGCAGCTTAGTTTTCCGGGGAAGAGGAGAGACCCAGTACTTC.

The chain couples TRBV29-1 to TRBJ2-3, with D unresolved. Trimming took off 1 base at V and 3 bases at J, with 8 bases between the two ends. CDR3 length equals 13 residues. Germline-derived CDR1 and CDR2 are SQVTM and ANQGSEA. The CDR3 is CSVEAYRTDTQYF. In DNA form, the CDR3 reads TGCAGCGTTGAAGCCTACAGAACAGATACGCAGTATTTT.

The chain carries TRBV7-9 and TRBJ2-7; D gene unclear. Deletions cut 1 base from V and 0 bases from J, with 7 bases between. Germline values: CDR1 SEHNR, CDR2 FQNEAQ (reference sequence). The CDR3 spans 14 residues. The CDR3 DNA follows: TGTGCCAGCAGCTTAGTACCGAGCTCCTACGAGCAGTACTTC. This codes for CASSLVPSSYEQYF.